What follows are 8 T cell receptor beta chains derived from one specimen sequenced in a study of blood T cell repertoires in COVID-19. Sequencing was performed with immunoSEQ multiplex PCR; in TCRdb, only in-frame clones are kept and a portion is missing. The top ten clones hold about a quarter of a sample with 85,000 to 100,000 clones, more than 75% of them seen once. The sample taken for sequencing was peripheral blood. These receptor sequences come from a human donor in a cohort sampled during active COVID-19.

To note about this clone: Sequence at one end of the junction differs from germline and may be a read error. The CDR3 loop is CASSKERGSPLHF. In nucleotides, the CDR3 is TGTGCTAGCAGCAAAGAAAGGGGTTCACCCCTCCACTTT. V is TRBV7-7 and J is TRBJ1-6; the D gene is possibly TRBD1 (5 bases). In germline, CDR1 is SSHAT, CDR2 FNYEAQ (reference sequence). The CDR3 length is 13 residues. The variable domain in full, completed from reference TRBV7-7 and TRBJ1-6, reads GAGVSQSPRYKVTKRGQDVTLRCDPISSHATLYWYQQALGQGPEFLTYFNYEAQPDKSGLPSDRFSAERPEGSISTLTIQRTEQRDSAMYRCASSKERGSPLHFGNGTRLTVT.

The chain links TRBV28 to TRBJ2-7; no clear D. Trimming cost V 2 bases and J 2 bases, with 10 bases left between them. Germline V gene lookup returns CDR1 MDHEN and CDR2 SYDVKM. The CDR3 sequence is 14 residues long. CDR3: CASSLGGGAYEQYF. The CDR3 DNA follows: TGTGCCAGCAGTTTAGGCGGCGGAGCCTACGAGCAGTACTTC.

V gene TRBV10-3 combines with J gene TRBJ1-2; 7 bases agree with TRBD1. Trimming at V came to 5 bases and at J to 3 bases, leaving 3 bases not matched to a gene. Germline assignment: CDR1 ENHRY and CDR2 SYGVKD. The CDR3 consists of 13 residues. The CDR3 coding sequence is TGTGCCATCAGTTCGACAGGGCACTATGGCTACACCTTC. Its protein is CAISSTGHYGYTF.

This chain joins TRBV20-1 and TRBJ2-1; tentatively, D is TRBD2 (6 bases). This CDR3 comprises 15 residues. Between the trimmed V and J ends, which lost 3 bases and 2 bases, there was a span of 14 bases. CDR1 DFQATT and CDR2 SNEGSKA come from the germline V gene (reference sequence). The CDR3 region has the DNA TGCAGTGCTAGTCGTGTGGGCGGGGCCTACAATGAGCAGTTCTTC. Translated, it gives CSASRVGGAYNEQFF.

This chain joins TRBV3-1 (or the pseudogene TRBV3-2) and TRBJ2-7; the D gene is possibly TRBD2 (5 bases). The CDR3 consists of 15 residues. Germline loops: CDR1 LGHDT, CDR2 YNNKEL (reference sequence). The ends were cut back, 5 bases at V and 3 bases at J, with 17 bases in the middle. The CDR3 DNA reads TGTGCCAGCAGCTTAGCCGTTGGAGGAGGCTACGAGCAGTACTTC. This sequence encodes CASSLAVGGGYEQYF.

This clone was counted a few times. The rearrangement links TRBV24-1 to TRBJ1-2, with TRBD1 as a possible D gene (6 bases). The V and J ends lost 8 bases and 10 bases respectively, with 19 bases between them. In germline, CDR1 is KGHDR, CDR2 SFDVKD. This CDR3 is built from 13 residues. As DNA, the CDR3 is TGTGCCACCAATGACAGGTCATCCGGCTCCTACACCTTC. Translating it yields CATNDRSSGSYTF.

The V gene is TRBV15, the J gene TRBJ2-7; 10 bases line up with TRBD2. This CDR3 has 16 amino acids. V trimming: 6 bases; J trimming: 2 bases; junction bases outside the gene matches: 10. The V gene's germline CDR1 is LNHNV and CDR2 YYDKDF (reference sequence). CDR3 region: CATSSIKAGGTYEQYF. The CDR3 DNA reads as TGTGCCACCAGTTCCATAAAAGCGGGAGGGACCTACGAGCAGTACTTC.

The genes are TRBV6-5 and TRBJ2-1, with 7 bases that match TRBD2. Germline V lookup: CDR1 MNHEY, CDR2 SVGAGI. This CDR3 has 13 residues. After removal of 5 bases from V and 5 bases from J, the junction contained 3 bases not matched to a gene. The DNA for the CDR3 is TGTGCCAGCAGTCGGACTAGGGACAATGAGCAGTTCTTC. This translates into CASSRTRDNEQFF.